The count of the clone carrying this T cell receptor (beta chain) is one. The entry originates in a study of blood T cell repertoires in COVID-19. For the study at large: Italy, Spain and the United States were the sources of the convalescent and acute COVID-19 samples. Nucleic acid was either cDNA or gDNA, and it came from T cells, B-cell-depleted T cells, or PBMCs.

There are 15 residues in the CDR3. Germline loops: CDR1 MNHEY, CDR2 SMNVEV (reference sequence). With V trimmed by 4 bases and J by 10 bases, 11 bases remained unmatched. As processed by the authors: Researchers report that nucleated cell counts were estimated from reference gene primer amplification. Measured with immunoSEQ multiplex PCR; TCRdb has only the in-frame clones, and not every one. The V and J calls and clone size are taken from that table; D and trimming were inferred from the DNA. Among about 200,000 clones, approximately 82% were seen once, and the ten largest hold approximately 7.2%. The rearrangement joins TRBV27 to TRBJ2-1; 9 bases align to TRBD2. Sequenced material: peripheral blood. This receptor was obtained from a human donor with acute or convalescent COVID-19. The donor label of this sample is uncertain. The CDR3 spells CASSYQGLAPTEQFF. Written as DNA, the CDR3 is TGTGCCAGCAGTTATCAAGGACTAGCGCCAACAGAGCAGTTCTTC.